This entry describes one TCR beta chain. The antigen is unknown. A much more abundant neighbour one base away suggests this may be a read error. This sample was included in a study of T cells in Graves' hyperthyroidism and ophthalmopathy. The germline CDR1 and CDR2 sequences are DFQATT and SNEGSKA (reference sequence). This CDR3 has 14 amino acids. Trimming removed 2 bases from V and 5 bases from J; junction bases left unmatched: 7. Study-level results: Median prediction lead before ophthalmopathy onset was around 7 months with the model. Peripheral blood also featured most of the thyroid clonotypes expanded above 0.001.

Authors of the study amplified TCR beta CDR3 regions from RNA transcripts. An initial round of RT-PCR targeting the TCR CDR3 relied on the HTBI primer set. MiXCR, run by TCRdb on the multiplex PCR reads, gives a single entry per CDR3 protein. The sample has approximately 720,000 distinct CDR3 sequences, around a sixth seen once. Material for sequencing was blood. The TCR was taken from a woman aged 45 to 65 with Graves' hyperthyroidism that later progressed to Graves' ophthalmopathy. The chain is built from TRBV20-1 and TRBJ2-3; TRBD1 matches 7 bases. CDR3 in amino acids: CSARNLGGRDTQYF. DNA for the CDR3: TGCAGTGCTAGAAACCTAGGGGGCAGAGATACGCAGTATTTT.